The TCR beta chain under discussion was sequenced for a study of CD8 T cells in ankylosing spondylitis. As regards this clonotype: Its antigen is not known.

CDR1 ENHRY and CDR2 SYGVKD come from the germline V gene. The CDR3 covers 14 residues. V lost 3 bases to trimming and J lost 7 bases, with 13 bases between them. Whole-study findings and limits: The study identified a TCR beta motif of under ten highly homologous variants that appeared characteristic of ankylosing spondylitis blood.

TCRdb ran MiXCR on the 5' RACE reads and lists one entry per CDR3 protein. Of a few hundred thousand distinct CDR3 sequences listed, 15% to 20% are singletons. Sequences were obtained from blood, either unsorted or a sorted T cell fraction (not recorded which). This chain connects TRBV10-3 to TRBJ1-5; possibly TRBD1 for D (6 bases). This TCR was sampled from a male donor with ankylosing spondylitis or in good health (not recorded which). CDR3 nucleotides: TGTGCCATCAGTGAACAGGGAGGTAGACAGCCCCAGCATTTT. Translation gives CAISEQGGRQPQHF.